Presented here are 31 T cell receptor beta chains from one specimen sequenced in a study of CD8+CD57+ T cells in acquired aplastic anemia. Profiling of TCR beta VDJ combinations and CDR3 sequences used genomic DNA as template. TCRdb re-called the reads with MiXCR, one entry per CDR3 protein. The sample lists roughly 160,000 distinct CDR3 sequences; 45% to 55% were seen once. Patients chosen for sequencing had shown CD8+CD57+ cell expansion by flow cytometry. Source material: sorted CD4+, CD8+, or CD8+CD57+ T cells (not recorded which) from PBMCs. The receptor source for this set is a human donor with aplastic anemia.

The rearrangement links TRBV4-2 to TRBJ2-2; 13 bases align to TRBD2. The CDR3 has 18 residues. V lost 1 base and J lost 7; bases outside the gene matches: 9. Germline V CDR1 and CDR2: LGHNA, YNFKEQ. In DNA, the CDR3 is TGTGCCAGCAGCCAAGGCGGACTAGCGGGAGAAGGCGACGGGGAGCTGTTTTTT. Protein sequence: CASSQGGLAGEGDGELFF.

In this sample, this clonotype turned up many times. The chain links TRBV20-1 to TRBJ2-1; 10 positions agree with TRBD2. Germline V gives CDR1 DFQATT, CDR2 SNEGSKA (reference sequence). The CDR3 extends over 14 amino acids. J was trimmed by 8 bases and V by 3 bases; bases with no gene match: 7. The CDR3 here is CSASLAGARHEQFF. The CDR3 DNA reads TGCAGTGCTAGTCTAGCGGGAGCCAGGCATGAGCAGTTCTTC.

This clonotype was recorded at least ten times. The genes are TRBV4-1 and TRBJ2-7; D is unresolved. Trimming left V 4 bases short and J 0 bases short, with 13 bases between. The V gene's germline CDR1 is MGHRA and CDR2 YSYEKL. The length of the CDR3 is 15 residues. The CDR3 sequence: CASSLVTDSSYEQYF. As DNA, the CDR3 is TGCGCCAGCAGCCTTGTGACGGATAGCTCCTACGAGCAGTACTTC.

The CDR3 region is CASSATRTGSGTQYF. The CDR3 DNA reads as TGTGCCAGCAGCGCTACGCGGACTGGCTCCGGGACCCAGTACTTC. The V and J genes are TRBV7-9 and TRBJ2-5, with a weak D call TRBD2 (5 bases). The CDR3 runs 15 residues. The V end was cut by 5 bases, the J end by 7 bases, with 20 bases between. The germline V gene has CDR1 SEHNR and CDR2 FQNEAQ (reference sequence).

In this sample, this clonotype turned up many times. This chain uses TRBV6-4 with TRBJ2-1; D call uncertain. Germline V CDR1 and CDR2: MRHNA, SNTAGT. The CDR3 spans 15 residues. The ends were cut back, 4 bases at V and 6 bases at J, with 16 bases in the middle. The CDR3 reads CASSVVGSPGNEQFF. Written as DNA, the CDR3 is TGTGCCAGCAGTGTAGTTGGTAGTCCCGGCAATGAGCAGTTCTTC.

This CDR3 is CANASYEQYF. CDR3 in DNA: TGTGCCAACGCATCCTACGAGCAGTACTTC. The J gene is TRBJ2-7, the V gene TRBV2; D uncertain. Between the trimmed V and J ends, which lost 10 bases and 1 base, there was a span of 5 bases. The CDR3 loop spans 10 amino acids. Per germline, CDR1 SNHLY and CDR2 FYNNEI.

Ten or more counts support this clonotype. CDR3 sequence reads: CSVDLSTSGSYEQYF. DNA for the CDR3: TGCAGCGTTGATCTTTCAACTAGCGGCTCCTACGAGCAGTACTTC. The chain recombines TRBV29-1 with TRBJ2-7; TRBD2 matches 8 bases. V shed 3 bases, J shed 0 bases, and the junction held 7 bases outside the gene matches. Germline V lookup: CDR1 SQVTM, CDR2 ANQGSEA. The CDR3 has 15 residues.

Remarks on this clonotype: One junction end does not reproduce the germline sequence, and a read error may be involved. The chain carries TRBV12-3 or TRBV12-4 and TRBJ1-1, with unresolved D. This CDR3 spans 14 amino acids. The CDR3 reads CASSLGEANTEASF. CDR3 bases: TGTGCCAGCAGTTTAGGGGAGGCGAACACTGAAGCTTCCTTT.

Ten or more counts support this clonotype. The chain recombines TRBV7-9 with TRBJ1-2; D is uncertain. Germline CDR1 is SEHNR and CDR2 is FQNEAQ (reference sequence). This CDR3 contains 11 residues. Trimming removed 2 bases from V and 6 bases from J, with 4 bases in between. CDR3 protein: CASSLSDGYTF. CDR3 bases: TGTGCCAGCAGCTTATCGGATGGCTACACCTTC.

Comments on this clonotype: This may arise from a read error, as a much more abundant clone is one base away. V gene TRBV7-2 combines with J gene TRBJ1-3; TRBD1 is a possible D gene (6 bases). This CDR3 spans 14 amino acids. Germline V gene lookup returns CDR1 SGHTA and CDR2 FQGNSA. CDR3 coding DNA: TGTGCCAGCAGCTTGACAGGACCTGGAGACACCATATATTTT. Translation gives CASSLTGPGDTIYF.

On this clonotype: The germline gene is not matched at one end of the junction; a read error may be the cause. This chain joins TRBV7-8 and TRBJ2-7; 7 bases are shared with TRBD1. Germline CDR1 and CDR2: SGHVS and FQNEAQ. The CDR3 runs 16 residues. The CDR3 DNA is TGTGCCAGCAGCTTAGATAGTACAGGGGTCTCCCACGAGCAGTACTTC. It translates to CASSLDSTGVSHEQYF.

In its sample, this clonotype was seen many times. The chain has TRBV6-2 or TRBV6-3 and TRBJ2-5; D gene unclear. The CDR3 runs to 13 residues. V lost 4 bases, J lost 7 bases, and 13 bases lay in between. Germline-derived CDR1 and CDR2 are MNHEY and SVGEGT. The CDR3 sequence: CASSFGRSGTQYF. CDR3 coding DNA: TGTGCCAGCAGTTTCGGCAGATCTGGGACCCAGTACTTC.

This clonotype was counted at least ten times. The chain carries TRBV14 and TRBJ2-7; D remains ambiguous. Deletions cut 1 base from V and 3 bases from J, with 7 bases between. CDR1 is SGHDN, CDR2 FVKESK, per germline. CDR3 length: 13 amino acids. In DNA, the CDR3 is TGTGCCAGCAGCCAAGCGACCTTCTACGAGCAGTACTTC. It specifies CASSQATFYEQYF.

This clonotype was counted at least ten times. The V and J genes are TRBV5-6 and TRBJ2-7; D call uncertain. Trimming stripped 8 bases from V and 2 bases from J, with 14 bases between. Germline CDR1 is SGHDT and CDR2 is YYEEEE. The CDR3 runs to 13 residues. CDR3: CASFLGTTYEQYF. The CDR3, as DNA: TGTGCCAGTTTTCTGGGCACAACCTACGAGCAGTACTTC.

This clonotype was counted between two and nine times. The genes are TRBV28 and TRBJ1-1; tentative D call: TRBD1 (6 bases). With 5 bases removed from V and 11 bases from J, the gap between germline ends came to 12 bases. Germline-derived CDR1 and CDR2 are MDHEN and SYDVKM. The CDR3 sequence is 11 residues long. The CDR3 DNA sequence: TGTGCCAGCAGTCTGGGGGCCCGGGCTTTCTTT. This sequence encodes CASSLGARAFF.

The rearrangement uses TRBV10-2 and TRBJ2-7; no reliable D call. V was pared by 4 bases and J by 5 bases, with 18 bases between. This CDR3 has 15 amino acids. CDR1 is WSHSY, CDR2 SAAADI, per germline. CDR3 residues: CASSGSLPGSHEQYF. CDR3 coding DNA: TGCGCCAGCAGTGGCTCCCTCCCGGGTTCCCACGAGCAGTACTTC.

There are many counts of this clonotype. The J gene is TRBJ2-7, the V gene TRBV12-3 or TRBV12-4, with D unclear. The CDR3 loop spans 16 amino acids. Trimming cost V 5 bases and J 3 bases, with 20 bases left between them. CDR3 region: CASSPARTRPFYEQYF. CDR3 DNA: TGTGCCAGCAGTCCCGCGCGGACCAGGCCCTTCTACGAGCAGTACTTC.

This clonotype was seen many times. The V and J genes are TRBV7-2 and TRBJ2-5; no firm D call. Germline V gene data show CDR1 as SGHTA and CDR2 as FQGNSA. This CDR3 has 11 amino acids. V gave up 3 bases and J gave up 3 bases, with 2 bases separating them. For the CDR3, the DNA is TGTGCCAGCAGCTTCAAAGAGACCCAGTACTTC. It is translated as CASSFKETQYF.

The sample holds many counts of this clonotype. The gene calls are TRBV24-1 and TRBJ2-5; the match to TRBD1 covers 9 bases. The CDR3 runs to 15 residues. CDR1 is KGHDR, CDR2 SFDVKD, per germline. V lost 4 bases and J lost 5; bases outside the gene matches: 7. CDR3 region: CATSDPGQGLETQYF. The CDR3 DNA sequence: TGTGCCACCAGTGACCCAGGACAGGGGTTGGAGACCCAGTACTTC.

CDR3 sequence (DNA): TGCAGCGTTGTTCACGACAGGGTCTACGAGCAGTACTTC. Translated, it gives CSVVHDRVYEQYF. This sequence joins TRBV29-1 and TRBJ2-7, with 7 bases fitting TRBD1. With 4 bases clipped from V and 3 bases from J, the junction kept 6 bases outside the gene matches. This CDR3 is 13 amino acids long. CDR1 is SQVTM, CDR2 ANQGSEA, per germline.

A note on this clonotype: The junction departs from the called germline gene at one end, perhaps through a read error. The genes are TRBV28 and TRBJ2-1, with unresolved D. Looked up from germline, CDR1 is MDHEN and CDR2 is SYDVKM. This CDR3 spans 12 amino acids. CDR3 nucleotide sequence: TGTGCCAGCAGTGGCTCCTACAATGAGCAGCTCTTC. Protein sequence: CASSGSYNEQLF.

This clonotype was recorded at least ten times. This chain connects TRBV5-1 to TRBJ1-3; D is unclear. V lost 5 bases to trimming and J lost 3 bases, with 15 bases between them. CDR3 length equals 15 residues. The germline V gene has CDR1 SGHRS and CDR2 YFSETQ. The CDR3, as DNA: TGCGCCAGCAGGGTCGGACGAAGCGGTGGAAACACCATATATTTT. It codes for CASRVGRSGGNTIYF. The whole variable domain, filled in from reference TRBV5-1 and TRBJ1-3, reads KAGVTQTPRYLIKTRGQQVTLSCSPISGHRSVSWYQQTPGQGLQFLFEYFSETQRNKGNFPGRFSGRQFSNSRSEMNVSTLELGDSALYLCASRVGRSGGNTIYFGEGSWLTVV.

Ten or more counts support this clonotype. This chain connects TRBV9 to TRBJ1-2; TRBD1 agrees at 7 bases. From germline, CDR1 is SGDLS and CDR2 YYNGEE. The CDR3 contains 14 residues. Germline trimming cut 4 bases from V and 4 bases from J; bases unmatched to any gene: 7. The CDR3 is CASSPRDSFYGYTF. In nucleotides, the CDR3 is TGTGCCAGCAGCCCCCGGGACAGTTTCTATGGCTACACCTTC.

This clonotype was recorded many times. The V gene is TRBV6-6, the J gene TRBJ1-1; no clear D. V was cut by 9 bases and J by 4 bases, with 12 bases left in between. This CDR3 is built from 12 residues. The germline V gene has CDR1 MNHNY and CDR2 SVGAGI (reference sequence). The CDR3 loop reads CASKEGRTEAFF. CDR3 DNA sequence: TGTGCCAGTAAAGAGGGTCGCACTGAAGCTTTCTTT.

About this clonotype itself: Since a much larger clone is just one base distant, this may be a read error. J is TRBJ1-2 and V is TRBV5-1, with D perhaps matching TRBD1 (6 bases). V was pared by 3 bases and J by 7 bases, with 13 bases between. The germline CDR1 and CDR2 sequences are SGHRS and YFSETQ. The CDR3 extends over 13 amino acids. CDR3 coding DNA: TGCGCCAGCAGCTGGGGGGCGGAGAGTGGCTACACCTTC. Encoded protein: CASSWGAESGYTF.

This clonotype was found many times. The rearrangement links TRBV20-1 to TRBJ1-6, with D unclear. Trimming took off 6 bases at V and 9 bases at J, with 12 bases between the two ends. The CDR3 extends over 12 amino acids. Germline V CDR1 and CDR2: DFQATT, SNEGSKA (reference sequence). The CDR3 loop reads CSADPGGSPLHF. CDR3 sequence (DNA): TGCAGTGCCGACCCGGGCGGTTCACCCCTCCACTTT.

The rearrangement uses TRBV5-1 and TRBJ1-1; D might be TRBD1 (6 bases). V was pared by 2 bases and J by 3 bases, with 14 bases between. Looked up from germline, CDR1 is SGHRS and CDR2 is YFSETQ. This CDR3 has 15 amino acids. The DNA of the CDR3 is TGCGCCAGCAGCTTCGTAGGGGGGACGTACACTGAAGCTTTCTTT. Protein product: CASSFVGGTYTEAFF.

This clonotype was found many times. The chain joins TRBV7-2 to TRBJ2-1; 7 bases map to TRBD1. The CDR3 covers 17 residues. Germline values: CDR1 SGHTA, CDR2 FQGNSA. Germline trimming cut 0 bases from V and 4 bases from J; bases unmatched to any gene: 9. The CDR3 region has the DNA TGTGCCAGCAGCTTAGCGCCCGCAGGGGGTAAATACAATGAGCAGTTCTTC. The encoded protein is CASSLAPAGGKYNEQFF.

This clonotype was observed many times. The rearrangement links TRBV5-1 to TRBJ2-3, with D perhaps matching TRBD2 (5 bases). The CDR3 covers 12 residues. From germline, CDR1 is SGHRS and CDR2 YFSETQ. V was cut by 3 bases and J by 3 bases, with 5 bases left in between. The CDR3 spells CASSWETDTQYF. DNA for the CDR3: TGCGCCAGCAGCTGGGAGACAGATACGCAGTATTTT.

V usage is TRBV5-1 and J usage is TRBJ2-4, with a possible D match to TRBD1 (6 bases). The V end lost 1 base, the J end lost 5 bases, and 10 bases lay between the germline ends. CDR1 is SGHRS and CDR2 is YFSETQ in the germline V gene. The CDR3 runs 14 residues. The CDR3 sequence: CASSLKGGENIQYF. CDR3 coding DNA: TGCGCCAGCAGCTTGAAAGGGGGAGAAAACATTCAGTACTTC.

There are many counts of this clonotype. The V gene is TRBV20-1, the J gene TRBJ2-1; TRBD1 is a possible D gene (5 bases). The V and J ends lost 7 bases and 7 bases respectively, with 20 bases between them. CDR3 length: 14 residues. Germline CDR1 DFQATT, CDR2 SNEGSKA (reference sequence). DNA for the CDR3: TGCAGTGGCTTACCGAGGTTAGGGGTGAATGAGCAGTTCTTC. Translating it yields CSGLPRLGVNEQFF.